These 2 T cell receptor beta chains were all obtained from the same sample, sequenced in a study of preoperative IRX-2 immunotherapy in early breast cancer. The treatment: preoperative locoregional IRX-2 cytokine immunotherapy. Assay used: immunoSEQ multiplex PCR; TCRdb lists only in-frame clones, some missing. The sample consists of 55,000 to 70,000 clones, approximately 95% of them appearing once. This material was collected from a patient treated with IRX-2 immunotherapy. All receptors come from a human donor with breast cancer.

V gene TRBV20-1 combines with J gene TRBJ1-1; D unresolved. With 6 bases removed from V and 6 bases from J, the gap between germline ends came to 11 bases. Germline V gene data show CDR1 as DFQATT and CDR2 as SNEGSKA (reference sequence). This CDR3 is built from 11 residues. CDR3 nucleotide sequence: TGCAGTGCCACAGAGGTTGCTGAAGCTTTCTTT. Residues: CSATEVAEAFF.

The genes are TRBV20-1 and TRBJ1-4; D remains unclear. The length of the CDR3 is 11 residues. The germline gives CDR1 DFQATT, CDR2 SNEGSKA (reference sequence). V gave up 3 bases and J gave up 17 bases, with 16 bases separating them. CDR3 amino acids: CSARGGSYPFF. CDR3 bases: TGCAGTGCTAGGGGCGGGTCCTATCCTTTTTTT.